Presented here are 5 T cell receptor beta chains from one specimen sequenced in a study of intratumoral heterogeneity in liver cancer. TCRdb's copy holds only in-frame clones and misses some; the assay was immunoSEQ multiplex PCR. The sample shows some 5,000 clones, approximately 62% of them seen only once. Sequenced material: tumor-adjacent normal tissue, taken before any cancer treatment. The receptor set was obtained from a man between 65 and 85 years old with hepatocellular carcinoma.

The rearrangement uses TRBV4-1 and TRBJ2-1, with D possibly called TRBD1 or TRBD2 (6 bases each). There are 17 residues in the CDR3. Germline CDR1 reads MGHRA; CDR2 reads YSYEKL. V shed 4 bases and J shed 6 bases, with 22 bases lying between them. This CDR3 is CASSPRRGGTTFNEQFF. CDR3 in DNA: TGCGCCAGCAGCCCGCGTAGAGGGGGGACCACCTTCAATGAGCAGTTCTTC.

The chain recombines TRBV5-4 with TRBJ2-5; 16 bases are shared with TRBD2. This CDR3 region has 19 residues. After removal of 4 bases from V and 0 bases from J, the junction contained 9 bases not matched to a gene. Germline loops: CDR1 SGHNT, CDR2 YYREEE (reference sequence). CDR3 sequence (DNA): TGTGCCAGCAGCCCCGGGACTAGCGGGGGGGCCCTGTACCAAGAGACCCAGTACTTC. Its translation: CASSPGTSGGALYQETQYF.

The chain recombines TRBV6-5 with TRBJ2-1, with 11 bases identical to TRBD2. Trimming cost V 8 bases and J 3 bases; bases outside gene matches: 3. Per the germline V gene, CDR1 is MNHEY and CDR2 is SVGAGI. This CDR3 is 14 amino acids long. As DNA, the CDR3 is TGTGCCAGCTCTCTAGCGGGGGGCTACAATGAGCAGTTCTTC. Its protein product is CASSLAGGYNEQFF.

The rearrangement uses TRBV28 and TRBJ1-2, with 7 bases matching TRBD1. The CDR3 runs 14 residues. V lost 9 bases, J lost 4 bases, and 11 bases stayed unmatched. CDR1 MDHEN and CDR2 SYDVKM come from the germline V gene. The CDR3 sequence is CASTGTAAFYGYTF. CDR3 sequence (DNA): TGTGCCAGTACCGGGACAGCAGCCTTCTATGGCTACACCTTC.

This sequence joins TRBV18 and TRBJ1-2; D not resolved. This CDR3 region has 14 residues. Trimming cost V 3 bases and J 3 bases, with 11 bases left between them. CDR1 and CDR2 (germline): KGHSH, LQKENI. This CDR3 reads CASSPLGQDYGYTF. CDR3 bases: TGTGCCAGCTCACCCCTTGGTCAAGACTATGGCTACACCTTC.